The 27 T cell receptor beta chains given below trace back to one sample, sequenced in a study of cytomegalovirus exposure and HLA in healthy donors. Data came from immunoSEQ multiplex PCR; TCRdb stores just in-frame clones and leaves some out. The sample consists of tens of thousands of clones, around 85% of them appearing once. The sequencing sample was made of PBMCs. Receptor source: a man aged 18 to 30 in good health and CMV-seropositive.

This chain uses TRBV5-1 with TRBJ2-7; the D gene is possibly TRBD2 (5 bases). CDR1 and CDR2 from the germline V gene are SGHRS and YFSETQ. V lost 2 bases and J 4 bases, leaving 7 bases between the germline ends. This CDR3 is 12 amino acids long. The CDR3 nucleotides read TGCGCCAGCAGCTTCCGGGGTTACGAGCAGTACGTC. Translation: CASSFRGYEQYV.

The chain couples TRBV11-2 to TRBJ2-2; 8 bases match TRBD1. From germline, CDR1 is SGHAT and CDR2 FQNNGV. CDR3 length: 17 residues. V lost 5 bases, J lost 0 bases, and 8 bases stayed unmatched. This CDR3 reads CASSPSRGQPNTGELFF. CDR3 nucleotide sequence: TGTGCCAGCAGCCCCTCCAGGGGGCAACCGAACACCGGGGAGCTGTTTTTT.

This chain uses TRBV5-3 with TRBJ1-5, with TRBD1 matching 7 bases. TRBV5-3 qualifies as an ORF whose function is uncertain. The V segment lost 4 bases and the J segment 2 bases; nucleotides outside the gene matches: 6. There are 15 residues in the CDR3. CDR3 loop: CARSLDRDRNQPQHF. CDR3 coding DNA: TGTGCCAGAAGCCTCGACAGGGACCGCAATCAGCCCCAGCATTTT.

This clone was recorded a few times. The rearrangement links TRBV28 to TRBJ1-2, with TRBD1 matching 11 bases. V was pared by 6 bases and J by 7 bases, with 7 bases of the junction left unmatched. CDR1 and CDR2 from the germline V gene are MDHEN and SYDVKM. The CDR3 consists of 14 residues. CDR3 in DNA: TGTGCCAGCAGACGGACAGGGGGCGCAGGTGGCTACACCTTC. Encoded protein: CASRRTGGAGGYTF.

This clone was detected once. The chain has TRBV19 and TRBJ1-5; TRBD1 might be the D (5 bases). V was shortened by 5 bases and J by 2 bases, with 25 bases between the two germline ends. The CDR3 spans 19 residues. CDR1 and CDR2 (germline): LNHDA, SQIVND (reference sequence). CDR3 sequence (DNA): TGTGCCAGTAGTCCCTGGGGGGGTCGTTACAGGAGAGGCAATCAGCCCCAGCATTTT. Translated, it gives CASSPWGGRYRRGNQPQHF.

The rearrangement joins TRBV12-2 to TRBJ2-1; the table's TRBD2 call for D was not verified on the DNA. TRBV12-2 counts as a pseudogene. This CDR3 has 17 residues. CDR3 in DNA: TGTGCAAGTCGCTTAGCGTGGGCGGGAGGGCGGAACAATGAGCAGTTCTTC. Translating it yields CASRLAWAGGRNNEQFF.

The chain recombines TRBV7-2 with TRBJ2-1; no definite D call. The V gene's germline CDR1 is SGHTA and CDR2 FQGNSA. The CDR3 consists of 11 residues. V gave up 4 bases and J gave up 5 bases, with 3 bases separating them. The CDR3 DNA follows: TGTGCCAGCAGCTCTCACAATGAGCAGTTCTTC. This gives the protein CASSSHNEQFF. The whole variable domain, filled in from reference TRBV7-2 and TRBJ2-1, reads GAGVSQSPSNKVTEKGKDVELRCDPISGHTALYWYRQSLGQGLEFLIYFQGNSAPDKSGLPSDRFSAERTGGSVSTLTIQRTQQEDSAVYLCASSSHNEQFFGPGTRLTVL.

The rearrangement links TRBV9 to TRBJ2-1; possible D gene TRBD2, 5 bases. Germline CDR1 SGDLS, CDR2 YYNGEE. The V end lost 0 bases, the J end lost 5 bases, and 15 bases lay between the germline ends. The CDR3 is 16 amino acids. The CDR3 DNA sequence: TGTGCCAGCAGCGTAGGATCGGTGGGAGTTAACAATGAGCAGTTCTTC. Protein product: CASSVGSVGVNNEQFF.

The CDR3 spells CASSLLTGGPSQETQYF. As DNA, the CDR3 is TGCGCCAGCAGCTTGTTAACGGGAGGGCCCAGTCAAGAGACCCAGTACTTC. The rearrangement joins TRBV5-1 to TRBJ2-5; TRBD2 agrees at 8 bases. Germline assignment: CDR1 SGHRS and CDR2 YFSETQ. J was trimmed by 2 bases and V by 1 base; bases with no gene match: 10. The CDR3 is 17 amino acids.

This chain joins TRBV28 and TRBJ2-7; perhaps TRBD1 as D (5 bases). Germline CDR1 MDHEN, CDR2 SYDVKM. Trimming removed 1 base at V and 2 bases at J, with 9 bases between. The CDR3 totals 14 residues. The CDR3 reads CASSLLDTTYEQYF. For the CDR3, the DNA is TGTGCCAGCAGTTTATTGGACACTACCTACGAGCAGTACTTC.

In this sample, this clone turned up once. This chain uses TRBV19 with TRBJ1-2; D remains ambiguous. The CDR3 loop spans 15 amino acids. Germline V CDR1 and CDR2: LNHDA, SQIVND (reference sequence). V was trimmed by 4 bases and J by 2 bases, leaving 14 bases between them. DNA of the CDR3: TGTGCCAGTAGTACGGGGAGCCTCATGAACTATGGCTACACCTTC. Protein product: CASSTGSLMNYGYTF. The full variable domain, in which reference TRBV19 and TRBJ1-2 provide the parts outside the CDR3, is DGGITQSPKYLFRKEGQNVTLSCEQNLNHDAMYWYRQDPGQGLRLIYYSQIVNDFQKGDIAEGYSVSREKKESFPLTVTSAQKNPTAFYLCASSTGSLMNYGYTFGSGTRLTVV.

CDR3 residues: CASSLGTVDTGELFF. CDR3 nucleotide sequence: TGCGCCAGCAGCCTCGGGACAGTGGACACCGGGGAGCTGTTTTTT. The J gene is TRBJ2-2, the V gene TRBV5-1; 7 bases are a match to TRBD1. V gave up 4 bases and J gave up 3 bases; unmatched junction bases: 6. The CDR3 spans 15 residues. Germline V gene lookup returns CDR1 SGHRS and CDR2 YFSETQ.

V and J are TRBV30 and TRBJ2-5, with 7 positions matching TRBD1. CDR3 length: 13 residues. Germline assignment: CDR1 GTSNPN and CDR2 SVGIG (reference sequence). The V segment lost 1 base and the J segment 4 bases; nucleotides outside the gene matches: 3. The CDR3 here is CAWSEGAGETQYF. The CDR3 nucleotides read TGTGCCTGGAGTGAGGGGGCGGGAGAGACCCAGTACTTC.

The J gene is TRBJ1-1, the V gene TRBV27, with D uncertain. The CDR3 has 14 residues. The ends were cut back, 6 bases at V and 3 bases at J, with 14 bases in the middle. Germline CDR1 and CDR2: MNHEY and SMNVEV (reference sequence). CDR3 amino acids: CASSPPARDTEAFF. CDR3 sequence (DNA): TGTGCCAGCAGCCCGCCTGCGCGCGACACTGAAGCTTTCTTT.

The chain carries TRBV2 and TRBJ1-5; D not resolved. The CDR3 totals 13 residues. Germline V lookup: CDR1 SNHLY, CDR2 FYNNEI. V lost 7 bases and J 5 bases, leaving 12 bases between the germline ends. CDR3 sequence reads: CASTPDSYQPQHF. The CDR3 DNA follows: TGTGCCAGCACTCCTGACTCTTATCAGCCCCAGCATTTT.

This chain connects TRBV7-8 to TRBJ2-1, with 7 bases matching TRBD2. Trimming took 3 bases from V and 0 from J; bases not matched to a gene: 5. The CDR3 totals 16 residues. CDR1 is SGHVS, CDR2 FQNEAQ, per germline. The CDR3 region has the DNA TGTGCCAGCAGCTTTGGCGGGGACTACTCCTACAATGAGCAGTTCTTC. Protein sequence: CASSFGGDYSYNEQFF.

V is TRBV6-6 and J is TRBJ2-2, with TRBD1 as a possible D gene (6 bases). Between the trimmed V and J ends, which lost 9 bases and 1 base, there was a span of 18 bases. The germline CDR1 and CDR2 sequences are MNHNY and SVGAGI (reference sequence). The CDR3 runs to 16 residues. CDR3 protein: CASTDSRYRNTGELFF. CDR3 coding DNA: TGTGCCAGTACGGACAGTCGCTATCGGAACACCGGGGAGCTGTTTTTT.

The V call is TRBV19, the J call TRBJ1-4; TRBD1 agrees at 10 bases. Germline assignment: CDR1 LNHDA and CDR2 SQIVND (reference sequence). The V gene end was trimmed by 7 bases and the J gene end by 7 bases; junction bases not matched to a gene: 6. This CDR3 has 14 amino acids. In DNA form, the CDR3 reads TGTGCCAGTACCTCGGACAGGGGGACTGAAAAACTGTTTTTT. Encoded protein: CASTSDRGTEKLFF.

V usage is TRBV7-6 and J usage is TRBJ2-3, with 15 bases fitting TRBD2. Germline V CDR1 and CDR2: SGHVS, FNYEAQ. J was trimmed by 1 base and V by 3 bases; bases with no gene match: 11. This CDR3 region has 20 residues. The CDR3 DNA reads TGTGCCAGCAGCTTGGAGGAGGGGACTAGCGGGAGGATTGGCACAGATACGCAGTATTTT. It is translated as CASSLEEGTSGRIGTDTQYF. The full variable domain, its missing parts supplied by reference TRBV7-6 and TRBJ2-3, is GAGVSQSPRYKVTKRGQDVALRCDPISGHVSLYWYRQALGQGPEFLTYFNYEAQQDKSGLPNDRFSAERPEGSISTLTIQRTEQRDSAMYRCASSLEEGTSGRIGTDTQYFGPGTRLTVL.

This chain joins TRBV25-1 and TRBJ1-2; D uncertain. CDR1 and CDR2 from the germline V gene are MGHDK and SYGVNS. V was clipped by 4 bases and J by 4 bases, with 4 bases between them. This CDR3 has 11 residues. As DNA, the CDR3 is TGTGCCAGCAGTGCCAGCTATGGCTACACCTTC. Residues: CASSASYGYTF.

The rearrangement joins TRBV28 to TRBJ2-1; D possibly corresponds to TRBD2 (6 bases). The CDR3 is 15 amino acids. Germline CDR1 MDHEN, CDR2 SYDVKM. Trimming shortened V by 6 bases and J by 3 bases, and 15 bases separated the two germline ends. Here the CDR3 reads CASSLVTSSYNEQFF. In DNA form, the CDR3 reads TGTGCCAGCAGCTTGGTTACTAGCAGCTACAATGAGCAGTTCTTC.

The rearrangement joins TRBV9 to TRBJ2-7, with 12 bases lining up with TRBD2. The J segment lost 6 bases and the V segment lost 1 base, leaving 11 bases of the junction unmatched. The germline CDR1 and CDR2 sequences are SGDLS and YYNGEE. CDR3 length equals 17 residues. The CDR3 bases are TGTGCCAGCAGCGTAACCCAGACTCCGGGACTAGCGGGCGAGCAGTACTTC. As protein: CASSVTQTPGLAGEQYF. The whole variable domain, remainder taken from reference TRBV9 and TRBJ2-7, is DSGVTQTPKHLITATGQRVTLRCSPRSGDLSVYWYQQSLDQGLQFLIQYYNGEERAKGNILERFSAQQFPDLHSELNLSSLELGDSALYFCASSVTQTPGLAGEQYFGPGTRLTVT.

This chain joins TRBV27 and TRBJ2-3; 7 nucleotides agree with TRBD2. Germline V lookup: CDR1 MNHEY, CDR2 SMNVEV (reference sequence). Trimming at V came to 3 bases and at J to 3 bases, leaving 9 bases not matched to a gene. This CDR3 is 16 amino acids long. CDR3 nucleotide sequence: TGTGCCAGCAGTTTTGGTGTGGGGGAGGGAACAGATACGCAGTATTTT. Its protein is CASSFGVGEGTDTQYF.

The chain combines TRBV5-1 with TRBJ2-7, with D possibly being TRBD1 (5 bases). Trimming stripped 1 base from V and 3 bases from J, with 8 bases between. Germline V lookup: CDR1 SGHRS, CDR2 YFSETQ. The CDR3 consists of 13 residues. The CDR3 loop reads CASSLSQGYEQYV. The CDR3 DNA reads TGCGCCAGCAGCTTGAGTCAGGGCTACGAGCAGTACGTC.

The chain recombines TRBV5-1 with TRBJ2-5; D is possibly TRBD2 (6 bases). Germline loops: CDR1 SGHRS, CDR2 YFSETQ. V was shortened by 3 bases and J by 1 base, with 10 bases between the two germline ends. The CDR3 is 14 amino acids. The CDR3 nucleotides read TGCGCCAGCAGCTCGGGGACTTTCCAAGAGACCCAGTACTTC. This encodes CASSSGTFQETQYF. Full variable domain (rest looked up from reference TRBV5-1 and TRBJ2-5): KAGVTQTPRYLIKTRGQQVTLSCSPISGHRSVSWYQQTPGQGLQFLFEYFSETQRNKGNFPGRFSGRQFSNSRSEMNVSTLELGDSALYLCASSSGTFQETQYFGPGTRLLVL.

V gene TRBV5-1 combines with J gene TRBJ2-6; TRBD2 agrees at 11 bases. The germline CDR1 and CDR2 sequences are SGHRS and YFSETQ. With V trimmed by 0 bases and J by 4 bases, 6 bases remained unmatched. The CDR3 has 18 amino acids. The CDR3: CASSLVLAGGTGANVLTF. The CDR3 nucleotides are TGCGCCAGCAGCTTGGTTCTAGCGGGAGGTACGGGGGCCAACGTCCTGACTTTC.

V usage is TRBV7-9 and J usage is TRBJ2-1, with 13 nucleotides matching TRBD2. J gave up 4 bases and V 6 bases, and 6 bases lay outside the gene matches. CDR1 SEHNR and CDR2 FQNEAQ come from the germline V gene (reference sequence). This CDR3 comprises 16 residues. CDR3 residues: CASSRTSGRGYNEQFF. DNA of the CDR3: TGTGCCAGCAGTCGGACTAGCGGGAGAGGGTACAATGAGCAGTTCTTC.